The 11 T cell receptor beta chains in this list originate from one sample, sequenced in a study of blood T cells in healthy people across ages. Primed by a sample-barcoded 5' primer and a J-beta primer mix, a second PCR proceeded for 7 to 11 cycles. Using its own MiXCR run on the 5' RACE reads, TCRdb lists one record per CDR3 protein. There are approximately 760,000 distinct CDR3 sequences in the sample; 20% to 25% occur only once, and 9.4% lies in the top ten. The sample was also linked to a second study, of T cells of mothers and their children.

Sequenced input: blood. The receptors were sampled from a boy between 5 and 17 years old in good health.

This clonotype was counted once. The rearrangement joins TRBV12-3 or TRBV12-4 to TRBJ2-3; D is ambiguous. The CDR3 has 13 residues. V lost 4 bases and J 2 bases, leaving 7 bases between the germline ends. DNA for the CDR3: TGTGCCAGCAGTTCGGACGACACAGATACGCAGTATTTT. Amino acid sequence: CASSSDDTDTQYF.

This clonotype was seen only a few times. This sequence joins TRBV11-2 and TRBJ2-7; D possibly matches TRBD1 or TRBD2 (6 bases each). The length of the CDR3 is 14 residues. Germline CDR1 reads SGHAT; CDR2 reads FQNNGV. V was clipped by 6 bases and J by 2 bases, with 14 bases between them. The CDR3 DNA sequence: TGTGCCAGCAGGGGGGTAGGGGGGCCCTACGAGCAGTACTTC. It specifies CASRGVGGPYEQYF.

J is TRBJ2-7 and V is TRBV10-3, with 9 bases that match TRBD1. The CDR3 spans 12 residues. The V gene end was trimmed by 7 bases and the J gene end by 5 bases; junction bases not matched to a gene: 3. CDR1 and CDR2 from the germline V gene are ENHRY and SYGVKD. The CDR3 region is CAIKGQGDEQYF. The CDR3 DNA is TGTGCCATCAAGGGACAGGGCGACGAGCAGTACTTC.

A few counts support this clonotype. For the CDR3, the DNA is TGCAGCGTCCTCGGGACTAGCGAGAACACAGATACGCAGTATTTT. This sequence encodes CSVLGTSENTDTQYF. V is TRBV29-1 and J is TRBJ2-3, with 10 bases fitting TRBD2. J was trimmed by 2 bases and V by 6 bases; bases with no gene match: 8. This CDR3 is built from 15 residues. The germline CDR1 and CDR2 sequences are SQVTM and ANQGSEA.

The CDR3 nucleotides read TGTGCCAGCAGCCAAGTGACTAGCGGGGGTGAAGGGGAGCTGTTTTTT. It yields the protein CASSQVTSGGEGELFF. The V gene is TRBV3-1, the J gene TRBJ2-2; TRBD2 aligns across 12 bases. The V segment lost 1 base and the J segment 8 bases; nucleotides outside the gene matches: 5. The CDR3 is 16 amino acids. Germline V gives CDR1 LGHDT, CDR2 YNNKEL (reference sequence).

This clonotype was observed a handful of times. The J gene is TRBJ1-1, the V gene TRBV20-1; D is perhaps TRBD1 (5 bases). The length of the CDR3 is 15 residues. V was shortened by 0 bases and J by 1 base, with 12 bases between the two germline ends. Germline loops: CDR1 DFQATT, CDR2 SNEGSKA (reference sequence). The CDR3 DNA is TGCAGTGCTAGAGATCCAGGGACCCCGAACACTGAAGCTTTCTTT. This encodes CSARDPGTPNTEAFF.

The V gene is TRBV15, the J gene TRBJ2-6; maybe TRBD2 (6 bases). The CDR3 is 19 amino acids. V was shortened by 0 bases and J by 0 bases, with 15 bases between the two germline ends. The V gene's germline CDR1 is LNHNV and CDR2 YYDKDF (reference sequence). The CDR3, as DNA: TGTGCCACCAGCAGAGATTGGCGGGGCCCCTTCTCTGGGGCCAACGTCCTGACTTTC. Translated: CATSRDWRGPFSGANVLTF. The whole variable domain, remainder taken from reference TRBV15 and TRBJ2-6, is DAMVIQNPRYQVTQFGKPVTLSCSQTLNHNVMYWYQQKSSQAPKLLFHYYDKDFNNEADTPDNFQSRRPNTSFCFLDIRSPGLGDTAMYLCATSRDWRGPFSGANVLTFGAGSRLTVL.

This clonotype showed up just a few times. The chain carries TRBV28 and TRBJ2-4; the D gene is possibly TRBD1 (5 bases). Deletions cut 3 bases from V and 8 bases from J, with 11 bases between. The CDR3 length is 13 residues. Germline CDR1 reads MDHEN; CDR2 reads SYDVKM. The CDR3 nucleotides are TGTGCCAGCAGTTTGCCAGGGCAGGACATTCAGTACTTC. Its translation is CASSLPGQDIQYF.

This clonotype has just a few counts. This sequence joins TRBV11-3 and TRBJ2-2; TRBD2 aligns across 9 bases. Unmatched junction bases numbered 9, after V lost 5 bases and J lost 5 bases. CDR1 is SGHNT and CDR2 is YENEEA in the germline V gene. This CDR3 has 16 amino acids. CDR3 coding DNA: TGTGCCAGCAGCCCCCGCGGGGGGGCTCCGACCGGGGAGCTGTTTTTT. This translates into CASSPRGGAPTGELFF.

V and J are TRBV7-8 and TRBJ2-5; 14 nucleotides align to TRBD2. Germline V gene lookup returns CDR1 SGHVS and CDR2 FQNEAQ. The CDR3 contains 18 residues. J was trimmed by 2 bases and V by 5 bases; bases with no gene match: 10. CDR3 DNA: TGTGCCAGCAGCCCCCCCGGGACTAGCGGGGGCCTACAAGAGACCCAGTACTTC. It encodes CASSPPGTSGGLQETQYF.

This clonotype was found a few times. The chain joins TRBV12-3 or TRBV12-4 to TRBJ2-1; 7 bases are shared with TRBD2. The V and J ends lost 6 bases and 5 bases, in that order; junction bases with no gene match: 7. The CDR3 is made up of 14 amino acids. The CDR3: CASSTTGTNNEQFF. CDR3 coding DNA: TGTGCCAGCAGCACAACCGGGACTAACAATGAGCAGTTCTTC.